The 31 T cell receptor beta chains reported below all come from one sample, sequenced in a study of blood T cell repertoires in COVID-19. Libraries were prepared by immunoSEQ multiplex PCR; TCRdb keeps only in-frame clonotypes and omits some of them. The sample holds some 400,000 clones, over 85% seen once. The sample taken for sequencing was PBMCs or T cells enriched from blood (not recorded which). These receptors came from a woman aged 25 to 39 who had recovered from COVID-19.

This CDR3 reads CASSPTGTLTGELFF. CDR3 DNA sequence: TGTGCCAGCAGCCCGACAGGGACTCTGACCGGGGAGCTGTTTTTT. The chain joins TRBV11-3 to TRBJ2-2; perhaps TRBD1 as D (7 bases). The germline CDR1 and CDR2 sequences are SGHNT and YENEEA. This CDR3 region has 15 residues. Trimming removed 5 bases at V and 5 bases at J, with 15 bases between. Combining the CDR3 with reference TRBV11-3 and TRBJ2-2 gives the whole variable domain EAGVVQSPRYKIIEKKQPVAFWCNPISGHNTLYWYLQNLGQGPELLIRYENEEAVDDSQLPKDRFSAERLKGVDSTLKIQPAELGDSAVYLCASSPTGTLTGELFFGEGSRLTVL.

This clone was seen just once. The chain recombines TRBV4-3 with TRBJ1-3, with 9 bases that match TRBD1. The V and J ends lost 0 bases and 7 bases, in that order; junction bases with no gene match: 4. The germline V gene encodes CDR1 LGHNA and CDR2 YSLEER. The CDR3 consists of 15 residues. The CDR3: CASSQEDRGWNTIYF. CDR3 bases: TGCGCCAGCAGCCAAGAAGACAGGGGGTGGAACACCATATATTTT.

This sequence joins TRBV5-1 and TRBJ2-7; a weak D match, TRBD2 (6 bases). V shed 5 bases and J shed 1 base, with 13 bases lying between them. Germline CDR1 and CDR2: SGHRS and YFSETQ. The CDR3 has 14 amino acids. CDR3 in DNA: TGCGCCAGCAGTTTAGGCGGGGTATCCTACGAGCAGTACTTC. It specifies CASSLGGVSYEQYF.

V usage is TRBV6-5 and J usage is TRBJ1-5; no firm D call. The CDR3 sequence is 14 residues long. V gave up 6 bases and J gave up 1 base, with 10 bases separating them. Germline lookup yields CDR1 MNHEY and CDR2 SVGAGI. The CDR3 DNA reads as TGTGCCAGCAGCCCCGGTAACAGCAATCAGCCCCAGCATTTT. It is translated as CASSPGNSNQPQHF.

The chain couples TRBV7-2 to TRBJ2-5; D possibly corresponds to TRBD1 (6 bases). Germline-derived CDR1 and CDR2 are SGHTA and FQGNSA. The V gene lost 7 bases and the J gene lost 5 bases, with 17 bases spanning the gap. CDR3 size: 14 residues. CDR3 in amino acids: CASTFLDRSETQYF. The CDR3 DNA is TGTGCCAGCACCTTCTTGGACAGAAGTGAGACCCAGTACTTC.

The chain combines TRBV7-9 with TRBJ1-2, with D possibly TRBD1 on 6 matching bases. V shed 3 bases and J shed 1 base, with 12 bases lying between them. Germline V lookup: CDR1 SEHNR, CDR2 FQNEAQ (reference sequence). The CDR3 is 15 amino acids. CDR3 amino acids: CASSLRGADNYGYTF. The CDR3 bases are TGTGCCAGCAGCTTGCGGGGGGCAGATAACTATGGCTACACCTTC. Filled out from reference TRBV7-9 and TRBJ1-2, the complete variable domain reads DTGVSQNPRHKITKRGQNVTFRCDPISEHNRLYWYRQTLGQGPEFLTYFQNEAQLEKSRLLSDRFSAERPKGSFSTLEIQRTEQGDSAMYLCASSLRGADNYGYTFGSGTRLTVV.

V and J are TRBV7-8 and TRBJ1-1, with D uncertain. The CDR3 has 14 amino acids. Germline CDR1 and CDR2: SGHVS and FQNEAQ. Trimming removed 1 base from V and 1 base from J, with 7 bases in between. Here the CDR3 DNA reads TGTGCCAGCAGCTTAGTTGGGCAGAACACTGAAGCTTTCTTT. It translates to CASSLVGQNTEAFF.

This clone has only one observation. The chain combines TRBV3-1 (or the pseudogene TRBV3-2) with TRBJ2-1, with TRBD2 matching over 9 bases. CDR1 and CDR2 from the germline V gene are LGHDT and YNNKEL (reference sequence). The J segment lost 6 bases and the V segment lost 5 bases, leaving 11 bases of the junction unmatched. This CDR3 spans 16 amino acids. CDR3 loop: CASSAFSGSFSNEQFF. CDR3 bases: TGTGCCAGCAGCGCATTTAGCGGGAGCTTCTCCAATGAGCAGTTCTTC.

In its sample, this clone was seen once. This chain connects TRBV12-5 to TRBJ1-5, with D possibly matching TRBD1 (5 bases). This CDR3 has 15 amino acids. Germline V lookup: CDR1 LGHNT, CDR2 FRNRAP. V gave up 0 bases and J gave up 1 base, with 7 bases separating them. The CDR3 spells CASGLVSGSNQPQHF. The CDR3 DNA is TGTGCTAGTGGTTTGGTCTCAGGGAGCAATCAGCCCCAGCATTTT.

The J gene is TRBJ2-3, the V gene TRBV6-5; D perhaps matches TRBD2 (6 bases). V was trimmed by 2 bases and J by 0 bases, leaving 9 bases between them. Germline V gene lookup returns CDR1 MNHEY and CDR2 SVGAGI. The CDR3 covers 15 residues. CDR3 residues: CASSYRRGSTDTQYF. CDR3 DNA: TGTGCCAGCAGTTACAGGCGGGGAAGCACAGATACGCAGTATTTT.

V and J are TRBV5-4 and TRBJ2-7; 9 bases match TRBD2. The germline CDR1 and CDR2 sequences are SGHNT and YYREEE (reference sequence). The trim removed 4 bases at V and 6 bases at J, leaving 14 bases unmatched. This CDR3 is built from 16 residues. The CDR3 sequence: CASSAGLAGTIREQYF. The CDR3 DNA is TGTGCCAGCAGCGCGGGGCTAGCGGGAACCATCCGCGAGCAGTACTTC.

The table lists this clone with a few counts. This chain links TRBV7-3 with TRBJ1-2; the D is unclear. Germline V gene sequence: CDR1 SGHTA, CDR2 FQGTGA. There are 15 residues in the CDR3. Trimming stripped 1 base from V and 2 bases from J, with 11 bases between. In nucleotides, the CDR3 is TGTGCCAGCAGCTTAAATCCCGGGAGCAACTATGGCTACACCTTC. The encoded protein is CASSLNPGSNYGYTF.

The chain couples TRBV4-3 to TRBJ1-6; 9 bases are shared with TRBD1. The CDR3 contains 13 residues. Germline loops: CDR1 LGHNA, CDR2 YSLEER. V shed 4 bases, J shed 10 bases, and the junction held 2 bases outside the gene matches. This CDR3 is CASSRDRESPLHF. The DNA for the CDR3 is TGCGCCAGCAGCCGGGACAGGGAGTCACCCCTCCACTTT.

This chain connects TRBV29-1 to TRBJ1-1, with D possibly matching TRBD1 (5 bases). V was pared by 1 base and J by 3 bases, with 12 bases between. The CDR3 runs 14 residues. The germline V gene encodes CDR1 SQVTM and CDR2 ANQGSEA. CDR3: CSVEARGTHTEAFF. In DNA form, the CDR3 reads TGCAGCGTTGAAGCTCGAGGGACTCACACTGAAGCTTTCTTT.

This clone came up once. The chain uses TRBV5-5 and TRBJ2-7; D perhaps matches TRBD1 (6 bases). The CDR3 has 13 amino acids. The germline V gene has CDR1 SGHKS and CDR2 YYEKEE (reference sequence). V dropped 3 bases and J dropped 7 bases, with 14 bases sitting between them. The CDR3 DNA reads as TGTGCCAGCAGCTCCTGGACAGTGCCGGAGCAGTACTTC. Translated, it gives CASSSWTVPEQYF.

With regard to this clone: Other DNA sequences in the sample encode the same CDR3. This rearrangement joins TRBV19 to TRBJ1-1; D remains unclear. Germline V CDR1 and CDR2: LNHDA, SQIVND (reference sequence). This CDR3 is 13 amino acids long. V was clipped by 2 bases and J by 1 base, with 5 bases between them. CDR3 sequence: CASSITQNTEAFF. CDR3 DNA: TGTGCCAGTAGTATAACACAGAACACTGAAGCTTTCTTT.

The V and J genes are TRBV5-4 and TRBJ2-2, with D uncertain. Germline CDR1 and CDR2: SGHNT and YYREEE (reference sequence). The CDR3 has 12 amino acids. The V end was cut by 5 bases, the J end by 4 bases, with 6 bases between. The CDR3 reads CASSPFTGELFF. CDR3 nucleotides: TGTGCCAGCAGTCCGTTCACCGGGGAGCTGTTTTTT.

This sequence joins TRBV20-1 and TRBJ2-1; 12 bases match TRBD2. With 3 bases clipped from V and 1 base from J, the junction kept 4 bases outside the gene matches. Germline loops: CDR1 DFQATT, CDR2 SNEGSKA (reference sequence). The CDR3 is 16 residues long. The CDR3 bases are TGCAGTGCTAGTGAGACTAGCGGGAGATCCTACAATGAGCAGTTCTTC. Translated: CSASETSGRSYNEQFF.

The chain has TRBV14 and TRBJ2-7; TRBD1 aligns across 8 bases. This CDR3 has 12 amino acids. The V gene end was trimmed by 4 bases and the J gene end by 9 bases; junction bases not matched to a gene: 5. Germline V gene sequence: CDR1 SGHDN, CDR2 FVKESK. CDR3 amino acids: CASSLQGAGQYF. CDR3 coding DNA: TGTGCCAGCAGCCTTCAGGGGGCAGGGCAGTACTTC. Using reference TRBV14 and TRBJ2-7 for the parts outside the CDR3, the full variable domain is EAGVTQFPSHSVIEKGQTVTLRCDPISGHDNLYWYRRVMGKEIKFLLHFVKESKQDESGMPNNRFLAERTGGTYSTLKVQPAELEDSGVYFCASSLQGAGQYFGPGTRLTVT.

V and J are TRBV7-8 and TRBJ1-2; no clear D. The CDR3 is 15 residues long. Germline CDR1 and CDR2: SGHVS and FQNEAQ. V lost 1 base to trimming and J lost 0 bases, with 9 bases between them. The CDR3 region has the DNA TGTGCCAGCAGCTTAGGGCGCACTACTAACTATGGCTACACCTTC. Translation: CASSLGRTTNYGYTF.

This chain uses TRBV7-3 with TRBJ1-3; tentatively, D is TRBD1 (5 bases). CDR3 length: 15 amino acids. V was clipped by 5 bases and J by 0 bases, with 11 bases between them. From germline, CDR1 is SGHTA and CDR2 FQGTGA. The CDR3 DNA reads TGTGCCAGCAGCCCCCAGGGTCGCTCTGGAAACACCATATATTTT. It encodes CASSPQGRSGNTIYF. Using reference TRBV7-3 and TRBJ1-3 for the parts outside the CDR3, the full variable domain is GAGVSQTPSNKVTEKGKYVELRCDPISGHTALYWYRQSLGQGPEFLIYFQGTGAADDSGLPNDRFFAVRPEGSVSTLKIQRTERGDSAVYLCASSPQGRSGNTIYFGEGSWLTVV.

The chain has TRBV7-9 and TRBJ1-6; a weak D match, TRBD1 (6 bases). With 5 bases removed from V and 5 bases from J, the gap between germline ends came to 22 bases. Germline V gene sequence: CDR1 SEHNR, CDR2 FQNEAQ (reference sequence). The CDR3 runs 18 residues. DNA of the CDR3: TGTGCCAGCAGCGCCCACTCCGCTGGGCAGGGGAATAATTCACCCCTCCACTTT. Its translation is CASSAHSAGQGNNSPLHF.

CDR3: CAIRDRGTNTGELFF. CDR3 DNA: TGTGCCATCAGGGACAGGGGAACGAACACCGGGGAGCTGTTTTTT. This chain links TRBV10-3 with TRBJ2-2, with TRBD1 matching over 9 bases. The CDR3 extends over 15 amino acids. Germline V gene data show CDR1 as ENHRY and CDR2 as SYGVKD. The junction had 2 bases not matched to a gene; V was cut back by 6 bases and J by 0 bases.

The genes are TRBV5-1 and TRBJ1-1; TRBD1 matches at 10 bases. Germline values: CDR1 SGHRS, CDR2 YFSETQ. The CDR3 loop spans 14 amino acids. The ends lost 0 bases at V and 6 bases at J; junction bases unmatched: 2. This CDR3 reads CASSLGDRGAEAFF. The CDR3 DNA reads TGCGCCAGCAGCTTGGGGGACAGGGGCGCTGAAGCTTTCTTT. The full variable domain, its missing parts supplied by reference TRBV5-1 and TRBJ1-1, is KAGVTQTPRYLIKTRGQQVTLSCSPISGHRSVSWYQQTPGQGLQFLFEYFSETQRNKGNFPGRFSGRQFSNSRSEMNVSTLELGDSALYLCASSLGDRGAEAFFGQGTRLTVV.

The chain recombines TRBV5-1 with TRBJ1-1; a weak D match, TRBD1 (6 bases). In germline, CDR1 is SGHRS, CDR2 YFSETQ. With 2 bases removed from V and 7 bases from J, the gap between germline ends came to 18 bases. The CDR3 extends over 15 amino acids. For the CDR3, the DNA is TGCGCCAGCAGCTTTTGGCTCACAGGGACGAATGAAGCTTTCTTT. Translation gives CASSFWLTGTNEAFF.

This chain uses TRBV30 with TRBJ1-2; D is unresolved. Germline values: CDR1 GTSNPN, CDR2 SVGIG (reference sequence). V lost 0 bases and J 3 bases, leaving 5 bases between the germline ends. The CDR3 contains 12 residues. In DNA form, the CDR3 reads TGTGCCTGGAGTGTTCGGGACTATGGCTACACCTTC. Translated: CAWSVRDYGYTF.

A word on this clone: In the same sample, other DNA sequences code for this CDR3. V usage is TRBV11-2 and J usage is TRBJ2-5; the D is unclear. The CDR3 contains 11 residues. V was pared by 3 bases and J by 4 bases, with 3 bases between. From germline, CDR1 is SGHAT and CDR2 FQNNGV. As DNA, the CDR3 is TGTGCCAGCAGCTTCGGAGAGACCCAGTACTTC. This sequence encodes CASSFGETQYF.

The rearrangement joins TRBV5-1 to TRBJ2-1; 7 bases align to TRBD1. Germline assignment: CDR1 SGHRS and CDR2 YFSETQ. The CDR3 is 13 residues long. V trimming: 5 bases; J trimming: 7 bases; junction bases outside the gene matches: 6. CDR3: CASSPNRGNEQFF. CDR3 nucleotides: TGCGCCAGCAGTCCTAACAGGGGAAATGAGCAGTTCTTC.

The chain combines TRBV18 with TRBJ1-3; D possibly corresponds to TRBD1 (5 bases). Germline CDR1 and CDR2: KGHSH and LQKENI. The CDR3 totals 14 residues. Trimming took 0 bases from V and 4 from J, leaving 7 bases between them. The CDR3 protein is CASSPPGEGNTIYF. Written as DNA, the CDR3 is TGTGCCAGCTCACCACCAGGGGAAGGAAACACCATATATTTT.

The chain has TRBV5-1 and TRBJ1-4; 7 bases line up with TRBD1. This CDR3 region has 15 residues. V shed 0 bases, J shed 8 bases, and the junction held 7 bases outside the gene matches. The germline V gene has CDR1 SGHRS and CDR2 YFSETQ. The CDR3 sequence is CASSLAPSQGEKLFF. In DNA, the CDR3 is TGCGCCAGCAGCTTGGCCCCTTCACAGGGGGAAAAACTGTTTTTT.

This CDR3 is CSAEEGVGTEAFF. CDR3 DNA: TGCAGCGCCGAGGAGGGCGTGGGCACTGAAGCTTTCTTT. The chain carries TRBV29-1 and TRBJ1-1; D remains unclear. Germline V gives CDR1 SQVTM, CDR2 ANQGSEA. CDR3 length equals 13 residues. V lost 7 bases to trimming and J lost 4 bases, with 16 bases between them.